The next 5 T cell receptor beta chains were all read from a single sample in a study of shared clonotypes between healthy human individuals. Clones were sequenced by immunoSEQ multiplex PCR, and TCRdb holds only the in-frame ones, with some missing. The sample shows approximately 1.1 million clones, approximately 78% of them seen only once. Sequences were obtained from memory CD4+ T cells from PBMCs. Subset here: CD45RA-negative fraction. Receptor source: a man between 18 and 29 years old in good health. Some clones in this sample may be carry-over from other donors' samples.

The chain recombines TRBV7-2 with TRBJ2-5, with D uncertain. The CDR3 spans 15 residues. V was trimmed by 7 bases and J by 1 base, leaving 16 bases between them. Germline V gives CDR1 SGHTA, CDR2 FQGNSA. The CDR3 DNA reads TGTGCCAGCACCCCTTTCATTTCGGCCCAAGAGACCCAGTACTTC. It is translated as CASTPFISAQETQYF. Full variable domain (outside the CDR3, taken from reference TRBV7-2 and TRBJ2-5): GAGVSQSPSNKVTEKGKDVELRCDPISGHTALYWYRQSLGQGLEFLIYFQGNSAPDKSGLPSDRFSAERTGGSVSTLTIQRTQQEDSAVYLCASTPFISAQETQYFGPGTRLLVL.

The chain uses TRBV5-4 and TRBJ1-4; D gene uncertain. The CDR3 extends over 16 amino acids. V lost 4 bases to trimming and J lost 0 bases, with 13 bases between them. The V gene's germline CDR1 is SGHNT and CDR2 YYREEE (reference sequence). For the CDR3, the DNA is TGTGCCAGCAGCGCTAACCGGTTAGCAACTAATGAAAAACTGTTTTTT. This translates into CASSANRLATNEKLFF.

The rearrangement joins TRBV5-1 to TRBJ2-2; maybe TRBD2 (5 bases). The length of the CDR3 is 16 residues. Trimming removed 5 bases at V and 3 bases at J, with 17 bases between. From germline, CDR1 is SGHRS and CDR2 YFSETQ. The CDR3 coding sequence is TGCGCCAGCAGAACTCCGGGAAATAGGGACACCGGGGAGCTGTTTTTT. It translates to CASRTPGNRDTGELFF.

The chain couples TRBV11-2 to TRBJ2-2, with D tentatively TRBD1 (5 bases). The CDR3 consists of 17 residues. Germline CDR1 and CDR2: SGHAT and FQNNGV. V lost 5 bases and J 5 bases, leaving 21 bases between the germline ends. CDR3 nucleotides: TGTGCCAGCAGCGACAGCGTGGGCTTTCCGAGAACCGGGGAGCTGTTTTTT. It codes for CASSDSVGFPRTGELFF.

The chain has TRBV4-1 and TRBJ2-7; 8 nucleotides line up with TRBD1. V lost 3 bases and J lost 4; bases outside the gene matches: 5. The CDR3 is 14 amino acids. The germline V gene has CDR1 MGHRA and CDR2 YSYEKL. The CDR3 protein is CASSHGTGSYEQYF. CDR3 DNA sequence: TGCGCCAGCAGCCACGGGACAGGATCATACGAGCAGTACTTC.